One and the same sample provided the 30 T cell receptor beta chains below, sequenced in a study of cytomegalovirus exposure and HLA in healthy donors. Primers included in the PCR were 60 Vbeta and 13 Jbeta primers. Here immunoSEQ multiplex PCR was the method, and the copy in TCRdb shows in-frame clones only, minus some. The sample yields 100,000 to 150,000 clones, around 80% seen once. Sequenced input: PBMCs. These receptor sequences come from a woman aged 25 to 39 in good health and CMV-seronegative.

V gene TRBV6-1 combines with J gene TRBJ2-1; TRBD1 agrees at 10 bases. The CDR3 has 15 residues. The trim removed 6 bases at V and 3 bases at J, leaving 5 bases unmatched. The V gene's germline CDR1 is MNHNS and CDR2 SASEGT. CDR3 in amino acids: CASRFGTGDYNEQFF. DNA for the CDR3: TGTGCCAGCAGGTTCGGGACAGGGGACTACAATGAGCAGTTCTTC.

V and J are TRBV5-4 and TRBJ1-2, with 8 bases that match TRBD1. Trimming removed 4 bases from V and 7 bases from J; junction bases left unmatched: 6. The CDR3 runs to 13 residues. CDR1 is SGHNT, CDR2 YYREEE, per germline (reference sequence). CDR3 coding DNA: TGTGCCAGCAGCCCGCAGGGGGCCGGTGGCTACACCTTC. It yields the protein CASSPQGAGGYTF.

The V gene is TRBV10-1, the J gene TRBJ2-1, with TRBD2 as a possible D gene (6 bases). The CDR3 sequence is 14 residues long. V dropped 5 bases and J dropped 7 bases, with 15 bases sitting between them. The V gene's germline CDR1 is WNHNN and CDR2 SYGVQD (reference sequence). In DNA, the CDR3 is TGCGCCAGCAGTCCGCGACTAGTATGGAATGAGCAGTTCTTC. Its protein is CASSPRLVWNEQFF.

V is TRBV28 and J is TRBJ2-7, with a weak D call TRBD2 (6 bases). The V gene lost 8 bases and the J gene lost 1 base, with 9 bases spanning the gap. This CDR3 spans 12 amino acids. Germline V gives CDR1 MDHEN, CDR2 SYDVKM. CDR3 protein: CASSSASYEQYF. The CDR3 DNA follows: TGTGCCAGCTCTAGCGCGTCCTACGAGCAGTACTTC.

Concerning this clone: A read error may produce the germline difference seen at one junction end. J is TRBJ1-4 and V is TRBV19; a possible D gene is TRBD1 (6 bases). From germline, CDR1 is LNHDA and CDR2 SQIVND (reference sequence). This CDR3 is 14 amino acids long. The CDR3 DNA follows: TGTGCCAGTAGTATAGGTAGGGGGAATGGAAAACTGTTTTTT. It codes for CASSIGRGNGKLFF.

The gene calls are TRBV2 and TRBJ2-7; TRBD1 agrees at 7 bases. The V segment lost 6 bases and the J segment 4 bases; nucleotides outside the gene matches: 6. The CDR3 runs to 13 residues. Germline lookup yields CDR1 SNHLY and CDR2 FYNNEI. CDR3 protein: CASRDRTAYEQYF. As DNA, the CDR3 is TGTGCCAGCAGGGACAGGACGGCATACGAGCAGTACTTC.

This clone appeared once. For the CDR3, the DNA is TGTGCCAGCAGCGTAGCGGGGAACTATGGCTACACCTTC. Encoded protein: CASSVAGNYGYTF. The gene calls are TRBV9 and TRBJ1-2, with D unresolved. Trimming pared 0 bases from V and 2 bases from J, leaving 5 bases between. Germline-derived CDR1 and CDR2 are SGDLS and YYNGEE. The CDR3 sequence is 13 residues long. Based on the CDR3 plus reference TRBV9 and TRBJ1-2, the full variable domain is DSGVTQTPKHLITATGQRVTLRCSPRSGDLSVYWYQQSLDQGLQFLIQYYNGEERAKGNILERFSAQQFPDLHSELNLSSLELGDSALYFCASSVAGNYGYTFGSGTRLTVV.

This clone turned up a few times. This chain connects TRBV25-1 to TRBJ2-7; 7 bases map to TRBD2. Germline CDR1 is MGHDK and CDR2 is SYGVNS. CDR3 length equals 15 residues. V was clipped by 3 bases and J by 0 bases; unmatched bases: 5. The CDR3 sequence is CASSDGGFFSYEQYF. The CDR3 coding sequence is TGTGCCAGCAGTGACGGGGGGTTCTTCTCCTACGAGCAGTACTTC.

Only one count was recorded for this clone. This chain's CDR3 is CASSTQGASVGAKNIQYF. In DNA, the CDR3 is TGTGCCAGCAGTACACAGGGGGCTTCAGTGGGAGCCAAAAACATTCAGTACTTC. The chain carries TRBV2 and TRBJ2-4; 9 positions agree with TRBD1. Germline-derived CDR1 and CDR2 are SNHLY and FYNNEI. After removal of 5 bases from V and 0 bases from J, the junction contained 11 bases not matched to a gene. This CDR3 has 18 residues.

The chain uses TRBV30 and TRBJ2-7; 10 positions match TRBD1. CDR3 length equals 15 residues. Germline V lookup: CDR1 GTSNPN, CDR2 SVGIG (reference sequence). V trimming: 2 bases; J trimming: 3 bases; junction bases outside the gene matches: 7. CDR3 DNA sequence: TGTGCCTGGAGTCGGACAGGGGGGAGTAACTACGAGCAGTACTTC. Translated: CAWSRTGGSNYEQYF.

As DNA, the CDR3 is TGCGCCAGCAGCTCGCTCCCCAGCGGGAGCTCCTACGAGCAGTACTTC. The encoded protein is CASSSLPSGSSYEQYF. The chain joins TRBV5-1 to TRBJ2-7; 8 bases agree with TRBD2. This CDR3 contains 16 residues. Germline lookup yields CDR1 SGHRS and CDR2 YFSETQ. V shed 3 bases, J shed 0 bases, and the junction held 8 bases outside the gene matches.

The chain combines TRBV7-6 with TRBJ1-2, with 8 bases fitting TRBD1. The CDR3 sequence is 15 residues long. The V gene end was trimmed by 2 bases and the J gene end by 2 bases; junction bases not matched to a gene: 4. Germline V gene sequence: CDR1 SGHVS, CDR2 FNYEAQ. CDR3 sequence: CASSLTAGGNYGYTF. The CDR3 DNA sequence: TGTGCCAGCAGCTTAACGGCAGGGGGCAACTATGGCTACACCTTC.

The chain uses TRBV7-2 and TRBJ2-7, with D possibly matching TRBD1 (5 bases). Germline loops: CDR1 SGHTA, CDR2 FQGNSA. The CDR3 is 13 residues long. V dropped 5 bases and J dropped 6 bases, with 14 bases sitting between them. The chain's CDR3 is CASSPRSQGEQYF. The CDR3 nucleotides read TGTGCCAGCAGCCCCCGTTCCCAGGGCGAGCAGTACTTC.

The rearrangement links TRBV5-4 to TRBJ2-1, with 9 bases fitting TRBD2. The CDR3 runs 17 residues. Germline V CDR1 and CDR2: SGHNT, YYREEE (reference sequence). V shed 4 bases, J shed 6 bases, and the junction held 14 bases outside the gene matches. The CDR3 bases are TGTGCCAGCAGCGGACTCCTGACTAGCGGAAAGAGCAATGAGCAGTTCTTC. It is translated as CASSGLLTSGKSNEQFF. Variable domain in full (rest from reference TRBV5-4 and TRBJ2-1): ETGVTQSPTHLIKTRGQQVTLRCSSQSGHNTVSWYQQALGQGPQFIFQYYREEENGRGNFPPRFSGLQFPNYSSELNVNALELDDSALYLCASSGLLTSGKSNEQFFGPGTRLTVL.

This chain uses TRBV12-5 with TRBJ1-3; D perhaps matches TRBD1 (6 bases). The CDR3 totals 17 residues. Germline values: CDR1 LGHNT, CDR2 FRNRAP. Trimming left V 4 bases short and J 2 bases short, with 18 bases between. The CDR3 DNA reads as TGTGCTAGTGGTTCCCCCCTAAACAGGGAAACTGGAAACACCATATATTTT. Its translation is CASGSPLNRETGNTIYF.

This chain connects TRBV5-4 to TRBJ2-7, with TRBD1 identical over 7 bases. Germline loops: CDR1 SGHNT, CDR2 YYREEE (reference sequence). With V trimmed by 5 bases and J by 6 bases, 14 bases remained unmatched. CDR3 length: 15 amino acids. The CDR3 loop is CASSLWMAGGLEQYF. The CDR3 coding sequence is TGTGCCAGCAGTCTCTGGATGGCAGGGGGTCTCGAGCAGTACTTC.

This clone has more than one count but fewer than ten. CDR3 sequence (DNA): TGTGCCAGCAACCCCGGGGACAGTCTCACCGGGGAGCTGTTTTTT. Translation gives CASNPGDSLTGELFF. The chain has TRBV11-2 and TRBJ2-2, with 7 bases that match TRBD1. Trimming took 7 bases from V and 4 from J; bases not matched to a gene: 9. The CDR3 covers 15 residues. The germline V gene encodes CDR1 SGHAT and CDR2 FQNNGV.

J is TRBJ2-1 and V is TRBV7-2; D call uncertain. The germline V and J ends were trimmed by 2 bases and 5 bases, with 10 bases remaining between them. This CDR3 spans 14 amino acids. CDR1 is SGHTA, CDR2 FQGNSA, per germline. As DNA, the CDR3 is TGTGCCAGCAGCTTAATGACTCCTGACAATGAGCAGTTCTTC. It codes for CASSLMTPDNEQFF.

This sequence joins TRBV5-1 and TRBJ1-2; no definite D call. V was clipped by 5 bases and J by 0 bases, with 14 bases between them. The CDR3 runs 15 residues. Per the germline V gene, CDR1 is SGHRS and CDR2 is YFSETQ. The CDR3, as DNA: TGCGCCAGCAGAATAGCTGTCCAAACTAACTATGGCTACACCTTC. Its protein is CASRIAVQTNYGYTF.

Note on this clone: One junction end disagrees with the germline gene, perhaps due to a read error. This rearrangement joins TRBV7-9 to TRBJ2-7; TRBD2 aligns across 9 bases. Germline CDR1 and CDR2: SEHNR and FQNEAQ (reference sequence). This CDR3 has 13 residues. CDR3 loop: CSSSSGTSKEQYF. In DNA, the CDR3 is TGTTCCAGCAGTTCCGGGACTAGCAAAGAGCAGTACTTC. Complete variable domain (other parts from reference TRBV7-9 and TRBJ2-7): DTGVSQNPRHKITKRGQNVTFRCDPISEHNRLYWYRQTLGQGPEFLTYFQNEAQLEKSRLLSDRFSAERPKGSFSTLEIQRTEQGDSAMYLCSSSSGTSKEQYFGPGTRLTVT.

V gene TRBV19 combines with J gene TRBJ1-2, with 9 bases matching TRBD1. Germline V gene data show CDR1 as LNHDA and CDR2 as SQIVND (reference sequence). The CDR3 is 13 amino acids. Unmatched junction bases numbered 7, after V lost 6 bases and J lost 8 bases. The CDR3 coding sequence is TGTGCCAGTAGCGGGGACAGGGTCGACGGCTACACCTTC. Translation gives CASSGDRVDGYTF.

This clone was observed a handful of times. The V gene is TRBV7-3, the J gene TRBJ1-1; the D is unclear. The CDR3 extends over 13 amino acids. In germline, CDR1 is SGHTA, CDR2 FQGTGA. Trimming took off 6 bases at V and 1 base at J, with 9 bases between the two ends. CDR3 in DNA: TGTGCCAGCAGGAGGGAAGAGAACACTGAAGCTTTCTTT. It codes for CASRREENTEAFF.

V is TRBV6-6 and J is TRBJ1-1, with TRBD1 as a possible D gene (6 bases). V was pared by 0 bases and J by 4 bases, with 12 bases between. The CDR3 runs 15 residues. CDR1 is MNHNY, CDR2 SVGAGI, per germline (reference sequence). The CDR3 protein is CASSYSVTGRTEAFF. The CDR3 DNA reads as TGTGCCAGCAGTTACTCGGTCACAGGGCGCACTGAAGCTTTCTTT.

This clone was recorded once. This chain links TRBV6-4 with TRBJ1-5; possible D gene TRBD1, 6 bases. This CDR3 has 15 residues. The germline V and J ends were trimmed by 5 bases and 1 base, with 12 bases remaining between them. Per the germline V gene, CDR1 is MRHNA and CDR2 is SNTAGT. The CDR3, as DNA: TGTGCCAGCAGTACCCGGGACAAGAGCAATCAGCCCCAGCATTTT. Protein: CASSTRDKSNQPQHF.

The V and J genes are TRBV19 and TRBJ2-7; 9 nucleotides line up with TRBD1. This CDR3 region has 15 residues. V was clipped by 6 bases and J by 3 bases; unmatched bases: 9. Germline V gene data show CDR1 as LNHDA and CDR2 as SQIVND (reference sequence). The CDR3: CASRTTGGAYYEQYF. The DNA of the CDR3 is TGTGCCAGTAGAACAACAGGGGGCGCGTACTACGAGCAGTACTTC.

This rearrangement joins TRBV2 to TRBJ1-1; 8 positions agree with TRBD1. J was trimmed by 1 base and V by 5 bases; bases with no gene match: 6. The CDR3 contains 15 residues. Germline V lookup: CDR1 SNHLY, CDR2 FYNNEI. CDR3 in DNA: TGTGCCAGCAGTCCAGACGGACAGGGGAACACTGAAGCTTTCTTT. It specifies CASSPDGQGNTEAFF.

This chain joins TRBV5-1 and TRBJ1-6, with D unresolved. V was pared by 7 bases and J by 9 bases, with 17 bases between. The CDR3 runs to 14 residues. In germline, CDR1 is SGHRS, CDR2 YFSETQ. The CDR3: CASQAVWLSSPLHF. CDR3 DNA sequence: TGCGCCAGCCAGGCCGTCTGGCTGTCTTCACCCCTCCACTTT. Variable domain in full (rest from reference TRBV5-1 and TRBJ1-6): KAGVTQTPRYLIKTRGQQVTLSCSPISGHRSVSWYQQTPGQGLQFLFEYFSETQRNKGNFPGRFSGRQFSNSRSEMNVSTLELGDSALYLCASQAVWLSSPLHFGNGTRLTVT.

The V gene is TRBV19, the J gene TRBJ1-1; the D gene is possibly TRBD1 (5 bases). V lost 3 bases and J lost 9, with 14 bases in between. Germline V gene lookup returns CDR1 LNHDA and CDR2 SQIVND (reference sequence). This CDR3 has 13 amino acids. CDR3 DNA sequence: TGTGCCAGTAGTATGTTATTGGCAGGGAAAGCTTTCTTT. It specifies CASSMLLAGKAFF.

The chain employs TRBV5-6 and TRBJ2-7; D not certain. CDR3 size: 12 residues. Trimming left V 5 bases short and J 6 bases short, with 12 bases between. Germline V gives CDR1 SGHDT, CDR2 YYEEEE. CDR3 DNA sequence: TGTGCCAGCAGTCGACTGGTGGGCGAGCAGTACTTC. Translation: CASSRLVGEQYF. The entire variable domain, with the rest obtained from reference TRBV5-6 and TRBJ2-7, is as follows: DAGVTQSPTHLIKTRGQQVTLRCSPKSGHDTVSWYQQALGQGPQFIFQYYEEEERQRGNFPDRFSGHQFPNYSSELNVNALLLGDSALYLCASSRLVGEQYFGPGTRLTVT.

This sequence joins TRBV12-5 and TRBJ1-3; 10 positions agree with TRBD1. Looked up from germline, CDR1 is LGHNT and CDR2 is FRNRAP. The CDR3 length is 17 residues. The V and J ends lost 2 bases and 4 bases, in that order; junction bases with no gene match: 8. The CDR3 nucleotides read TGTGCTAGTGGTTTGATTCCGGGACAGGGGTCCGGAAACACCATATATTTT. It is translated as CASGLIPGQGSGNTIYF.